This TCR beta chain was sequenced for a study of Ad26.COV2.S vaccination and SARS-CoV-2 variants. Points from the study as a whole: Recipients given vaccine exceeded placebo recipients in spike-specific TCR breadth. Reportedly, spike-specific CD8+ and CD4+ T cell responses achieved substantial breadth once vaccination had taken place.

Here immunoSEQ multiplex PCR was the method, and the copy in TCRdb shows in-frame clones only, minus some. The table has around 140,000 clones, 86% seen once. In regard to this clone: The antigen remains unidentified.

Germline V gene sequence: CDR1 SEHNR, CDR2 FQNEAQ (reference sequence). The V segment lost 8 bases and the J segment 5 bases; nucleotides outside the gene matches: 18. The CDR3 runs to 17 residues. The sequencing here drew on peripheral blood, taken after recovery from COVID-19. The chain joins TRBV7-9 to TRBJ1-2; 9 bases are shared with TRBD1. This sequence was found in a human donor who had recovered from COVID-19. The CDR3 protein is CASGPGTGLTSLYGYTF. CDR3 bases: TGTGCCAGCGGCCCCGGGACAGGGCTTACCTCGCTATATGGCTACACCTTC. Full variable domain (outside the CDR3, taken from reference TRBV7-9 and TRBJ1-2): DTGVSQNPRHKITKRGQNVTFRCDPISEHNRLYWYRQTLGQGPEFLTYFQNEAQLEKSRLLSDRFSAERPKGSFSTLEIQRTEQGDSAMYLCASGPGTGLTSLYGYTFGSGTRLTVV.